Sequencing of this T cell receptor (beta chain) was carried out in a study of T-cell reconstitution after alpha-beta-depleted transplantation in children (dated by TCRdb to the mid-2010s). About the investigation overall: The study quantitatively tracked T-cell immune reconstitution after TCRalphabeta/CD19-depleted allogeneic hematopoietic cell transplantation in children using TCR repertoire profiling. Study-level results and caveats: In some patients, high TCRbeta diversity at day 60 was attributed to recipient T cells and intrathymic progenitors that had survived conditioning. Over subsequent months, a decline in hyperexpanded clone frequencies was noted, and after one year, T-cell counts and TCRbeta diversity were mostly ascribed to newly produced T cells. The apparently early recovery of alphabetaT-cell counts about two months after transplant reportedly depended on only several hundred rapidly expanded clones that came from non-depleted graft cells.

Library method: PCR. Sequencing instrument: Illumina HiSeq 2500. To normalize quantification of the TCRbeta repertoire, the TCR libraries were built with molecular barcoding that relied on unique molecular identifiers. In-frame beta chains were kept once TCRdb had trimmed the public reads at Q25 with fastp and called clones with MiXCR. Entries are consolidated by CDR3 protein sequence, retaining the most common genes and DNA. In all, the sample holds 700,000 to 950,000 distinct CDR3 sequences, and 16% of those were seen once. Approximately 5% of the sample is taken by the ten largest. What the treatment or condition label conveys for this sample: allogeneic hematopoietic cell transplantation with graft depleted of TCRalphabeta T cells and CD19 B cells. The transplant recipients were children given TCRalphabeta/CD19-depleted allogeneic hematopoietic cell grafts. With regard to this clonotype: Its antigen target is currently unknown. No quality values exist for individual bases; no much larger clone is one base distant.

The clonotype originates from a male patient aged 10 to 17 who had a stem cell transplant for acute lymphoblastic leukemia, so the T cells may come from the graft donor. Source: PBMCs, mostly from graft donor cells, taken 360 days after TCRalphabeta/CD19-depleted stem cell transplant.

The CDR3 protein is CASSVNDRKAFF. The DNA reads TGCGCCAGCAGCGTAAACGACAGGAAAGCTTTCTTT. Recombination linked TRBV5-1 to TRBJ1-1; the D gene is perhaps TRBD1, on 6 matching bases. The germline V gene provides CDR1 SGHRS and CDR2 YFSETQ. V is clipped by 4 bases and J by 9 bases, and the sequence between their germline boundaries is 13 bases long. The CDR3 measures 12 amino acids from cysteine to phenylalanine. The kept DNA is CDR3 alone, 36 bases in frame from the first base.